The rows below give T cell receptor beta chains drawn from one sample of a study of shared clonotypes between healthy human individuals. TCRdb's copy holds only in-frame clones and misses some; the assay was immunoSEQ multiplex PCR. The repertoire consists of 2,500,000 or so clones, with around 90% occurring once and the leading ten covering around 0.14%. The specimen was naive CD4+ T cells sorted from blood. The receptors were sampled from a man between 18 and 29 years old in good health. Each CDR3 is given with its conserved first and last residue. A D gene is named only where the DNA matches it firmly. Not every row has a clone size; where given, it reads once, few, many or a size class.

NA	TRBV10-1	TRBJ1-1	NA	TGCGCCAGCAGTGTGGGGGGTTCGAACACTGAAGCTTTCTTT	CASSVGGSNTEAFF
NA	TRBV7-2	TRBJ2-1	TRBD2	TGTGCCAGCAGCTTAACTAGCGGGATCTTATTGGAGCAGTTCTTC	CASSLTSGILLEQFF
NA	TRBV18	TRBJ1-2	NA	TGTGCCAGCTCACCCGACGAGAACTATGGCTACACCTTC	CASSPDENYGYTF
NA	TRBV5-1	TRBJ2-7	NA	TGCGCCAGCAGCCCCCTGATTTACGAGCAGTACTTC	CASSPLIYEQYF
NA	TRBV23-1	TRBJ2-7	NA	TGCGCCAGCAGTCAATCCCGTCATAAGGGGCTCAACTACGAGCAGTACTTC	CASSQSRHKGLNYEQYF
NA	TRBV5-4	TRBJ2-7	NA	TGTGCCAGCAGCCCGGCAGGGGGGTCCTCCTACGAGCAGTACTTC	CASSPAGGSSYEQYF
NA	TRBV6-7	TRBJ1-3	NA	TGTGCCAGCATCGAGGACTGTTTCTCTGGAAACACCATATATTTT	CASIEDCFSGNTIYF
NA	TRBV5-6	TRBJ2-1	NA	TGTGCCAGCAGCCACGACAGAGAAGGGTCCTACAATGAGCAGTTCTTC	CASSHDREGSYNEQFF
NA	TRBV6-6	TRBJ1-2	NA	TGTGCCTGCCAGGACTATGGCTACACCTTC	CACQDYGYTF
NA	TRBV30	TRBJ2-3	NA	TGTGCCTGGAGCGCAGGGACTGGTCGCACAGATACGCAGTATTTT	CAWSAGTGRTDTQYF
NA	TRBV6-1	TRBJ2-1	TRBD2	TGTGCCAGCTCCCCGGGGGCGGGGGGCCTCAATGAGCAGTTCTTC	CASSPGAGGLNEQFF
NA	TRBV7-2	TRBJ2-5	NA	TGTGCCAGCAGCTTAGTATGGGGCGGAGGGGAGACCCAGTACTTC	CASSLVWGGGETQYF
NA	TRBV28	TRBJ1-4	TRBD1	TGTGCCAGCAGTTCCTCAGGGGGACGGAATGAAAAACTGTTTTTT	CASSSSGGRNEKLFF
NA	TRBV15	TRBJ1-5	NA	TGTGCCACCAGCGGCCCCCCAGGGGCCGGGGCCCAGCATTTT	CATSGPPGAGAQHF
few	TRBV28	TRBJ1-4	NA	TGTGCCACCCTGTATAGGGGTAATGAAAAACTGTTTTTT	CATLYRGNEKLFF
NA	TRBV27	TRBJ2-7	NA	TGTGCCAGCATTCCGGTAGGATACGAGCAGTACTTC	CASIPVGYEQYF
NA	TRBV28	TRBJ1-5	NA	TGTGCCTCACACATCCAGGGATATCAGCCCCAGCATTTT	CASHIQGYQPQHF